These 28 T cell receptor beta chains originate from one sample sequenced in a study of OX40 agonist ivuxolimab in advanced cancers. Sequenced by immunoSEQ multiplex PCR; TCRdb stores in-frame clones only, minus some. The repertoire holds 70,000 to 95,000 clones, 75% to 95% seen once, with approximately 7% in the top ten. Sequencing used CD4+ or CD8+ T cells sorted from blood, obtained in a trial of the OX40 agonist ivuxolimab. These TCRs come from an adult with an advanced solid tumor such as melanoma, head and neck, liver or kidney cancer.

This chain joins TRBV6-1 and TRBJ2-6; 9 bases match TRBD1. The V segment lost 4 bases and the J segment 1 base; nucleotides outside the gene matches: 5. Germline V lookup: CDR1 MNHNS, CDR2 SASEGT. The CDR3 is 17 residues long. CDR3 in DNA: TGTGCCAGCAGTGGCCGGGACAGGGATTCTGGGGCCAACGTCCTGACTTTC. Encoded protein: CASSGRDRDSGANVLTF.

CDR3 loop: CASMGNYGYTF. The DNA for the CDR3 is TGTGCCAGCATGGGAAACTATGGCTACACCTTC. The chain combines TRBV6-6 with TRBJ1-2; D is unresolved. With 7 bases removed from V and 2 bases from J, the gap between germline ends came to 5 bases. In germline, CDR1 is MNHNY, CDR2 SVGAGI (reference sequence). The CDR3 extends over 11 amino acids.

The gene calls are TRBV19 and TRBJ1-4; D gene ambiguous. CDR3 length: 15 residues. Germline V lookup: CDR1 LNHDA, CDR2 SQIVND (reference sequence). The germline V and J ends were trimmed by 5 bases and 8 bases, with 18 bases remaining between them. DNA of the CDR3: TGTGCCAGTAGTCCCTGGAGCCATGAGTACGAAAAACTGTTTTTT. Amino acids: CASSPWSHEYEKLFF.

V is TRBV28 and J is TRBJ2-7, with 11 bases lining up with TRBD1. From germline, CDR1 is MDHEN and CDR2 SYDVKM. This CDR3 comprises 16 residues. J gave up 0 bases and V 5 bases, and 6 bases lay outside the gene matches. The CDR3: CASSLPGQGVSYEQYF. The DNA of the CDR3 is TGTGCCAGCAGTCTTCCGGGACAGGGGGTCTCCTACGAGCAGTACTTC.

The chain uses TRBV19 and TRBJ2-2, with 11 nucleotides matching TRBD1. This CDR3 has 16 residues. V lost 3 bases to trimming and J lost 4 bases; unmatched junction nucleotides: 4. Germline V gene sequence: CDR1 LNHDA, CDR2 SQIVND (reference sequence). The CDR3 spells CASSMGQGVITGELFF. In DNA, the CDR3 is TGTGCCAGTAGTATGGGACAGGGGGTGATCACCGGGGAGCTGTTTTTT.

The CDR3 nucleotides read TGTGCCAGCAGTTTCGGGTGGGTAGCCAAAAACATTCAGTACTTC. It codes for CASSFGWVAKNIQYF. V usage is TRBV28 and J usage is TRBJ2-4; the D is unclear. Deletions cut 3 bases from V and 0 bases from J, with 9 bases between. The CDR3 spans 15 residues. Germline values: CDR1 MDHEN, CDR2 SYDVKM.

The chain couples TRBV2 to TRBJ1-5, with TRBD1 as a possible D gene (5 bases). Germline CDR1 SNHLY, CDR2 FYNNEI. CDR3 length: 14 amino acids. Trimming stripped 6 bases from V and 3 bases from J, with 12 bases between. CDR3 protein: CASRGRQNNQPQHF. The DNA of the CDR3 is TGTGCCAGCAGGGGGCGGCAGAACAATCAGCCCCAGCATTTT.

A single count supports this clone. CDR3 region: CGVGGTGELFF. The CDR3, as DNA: TGCGGGGTAGGGGGCACCGGGGAGCTGTTTTTT. The chain carries TRBV29-1 and TRBJ2-2; D possibly corresponds to TRBD1 (6 bases). CDR3 length: 11 amino acids. Germline CDR1 is SQVTM and CDR2 is ANQGSEA.

This clone was picked up one time. The V gene is TRBV6-4, the J gene TRBJ2-3; D gene uncertain. CDR3 length: 15 amino acids. The germline V and J ends were trimmed by 0 bases and 1 base, with 8 bases remaining between them. Germline V gene sequence: CDR1 MRHNA, CDR2 SNTAGT. The CDR3 bases are TGTGCCAGCAGTGACTCGTTCACGGGCACAGATACGCAGTATTTT. This encodes CASSDSFTGTDTQYF.

This clone has a single count. The CDR3: CASSRVRDRRLDEQFF. Here the CDR3 DNA reads TGTGCCAGCAGCCGAGTCCGGGACAGGCGCCTCGATGAGCAGTTCTTC. V gene TRBV14 combines with J gene TRBJ2-1, with 8 bases that match TRBD1. This CDR3 contains 16 residues. Germline V gene lookup returns CDR1 SGHDN and CDR2 FVKESK. After removal of 4 bases from V and 8 bases from J, the junction contained 13 bases not matched to a gene. The full variable domain, completed using reference TRBV14 and TRBJ2-1, is EAGVTQFPSHSVIEKGQTVTLRCDPISGHDNLYWYRRVMGKEIKFLLHFVKESKQDESGMPNNRFLAERTGGTYSTLKVQPAELEDSGVYFCASSRVRDRRLDEQFFGPGTRLTVL.

The rearrangement uses TRBV5-1 and TRBJ1-1, with D tentatively TRBD1 (5 bases). V was trimmed by 5 bases and J by 4 bases, leaving 12 bases between them. The CDR3 sequence is 13 residues long. CDR1 and CDR2 (germline): SGHRS, YFSETQ. CDR3 sequence (DNA): TGCGCCAGCAGTTCAGGGTTAGGCACTGAAGCTTTCTTT. Translating it yields CASSSGLGTEAFF.

The chain recombines TRBV12-5 with TRBJ1-2; D gene ambiguous. There are 14 residues in the CDR3. V shed 1 base and J shed 2 bases, with 8 bases lying between them. The V gene's germline CDR1 is LGHNT and CDR2 FRNRAP. Here the CDR3 DNA reads TGTGCTAGTGGTTTGGAGGCCCCGAACTATGGCTACACCTTC. It is translated as CASGLEAPNYGYTF.

The chain is built from TRBV15 and TRBJ2-5, with TRBD1 as a possible D gene (6 bases). V was clipped by 1 base and J by 4 bases, with 16 bases between them. Germline assignment: CDR1 LNHNV and CDR2 YYDKDF (reference sequence). The CDR3 spans 16 residues. Here the CDR3 DNA reads TGTGCCACCAGCAGAGTGTTGCCGGGACAAGGAGAGACCCAGTACTTC. Residues: CATSRVLPGQGETQYF.

This clone has only one observation. The gene calls are TRBV5-4 and TRBJ1-4; tentatively, D is TRBD1 (6 bases). Germline V CDR1 and CDR2: SGHNT, YYREEE (reference sequence). V shed 0 bases and J shed 3 bases, with 12 bases lying between them. This CDR3 is 16 amino acids long. The CDR3 sequence: CASSLAGQGSNEKLFF. The CDR3, as DNA: TGTGCCAGCAGCTTGGCCGGGCAGGGGTCTAATGAAAAACTGTTTTTT.

This chain joins TRBV5-1 and TRBJ2-3; 8 bases match TRBD2. The germline CDR1 and CDR2 sequences are SGHRS and YFSETQ. This CDR3 contains 16 residues. Losses at the gene ends were 0 bases for V and 0 bases for J; bases not matched to a gene: 3. CDR3 sequence (DNA): TGCGCCAGCAGCTTGGGGTTAGCGGGGAGCACAGATACGCAGTATTTT. Protein: CASSLGLAGSTDTQYF.

The chain links TRBV5-1 to TRBJ1-1; TRBD1 matches at 8 bases. Germline-derived CDR1 and CDR2 are SGHRS and YFSETQ. The CDR3 runs 14 residues. Trimming cost V 4 bases and J 3 bases; bases outside gene matches: 5. DNA of the CDR3: TGCGCCAGCAGCGTGGACAGGGTGGACACTGAAGCTTTCTTT. Protein sequence: CASSVDRVDTEAFF.

This clone is a singleton in its sample. This rearrangement joins TRBV6-6 to TRBJ2-7; 10 bases are shared with TRBD2. The CDR3 has 14 residues. CDR1 and CDR2 (germline): MNHNY, SVGAGI (reference sequence). J lost 3 bases, V lost 8 bases, and 7 bases had no gene match. The CDR3 sequence is CASPGLADFYEQYF. CDR3 in DNA: TGTGCCAGCCCCGGACTAGCGGATTTCTACGAGCAGTACTTC.

V gene TRBV7-9 combines with J gene TRBJ2-1, with D tentatively TRBD1 (6 bases). The V gene's germline CDR1 is SEHNR and CDR2 FQNEAQ (reference sequence). Trimming removed 2 bases at V and 4 bases at J, with 18 bases between. The CDR3 loop spans 17 amino acids. CDR3 protein: CASSLLAGTKLYNEQFF. CDR3 coding DNA: TGTGCCAGCAGCTTATTGGCCGGGACAAAGCTGTACAATGAGCAGTTCTTC. The complete variable domain, with remaining parts taken from reference TRBV7-9 and TRBJ2-1, reads DTGVSQNPRHKITKRGQNVTFRCDPISEHNRLYWYRQTLGQGPEFLTYFQNEAQLEKSRLLSDRFSAERPKGSFSTLEIQRTEQGDSAMYLCASSLLAGTKLYNEQFFGPGTRLTVL.

The CDR3 is CASSPKFGLEYYEQYF. In DNA form, the CDR3 reads TGTGCCAGCTCACCAAAGTTCGGACTAGAATACTACGAGCAGTACTTC. The chain carries TRBV18 and TRBJ2-7; 7 bases match TRBD2. The CDR3 loop spans 16 amino acids. The germline CDR1 and CDR2 sequences are KGHSH and LQKENI. The V gene end was trimmed by 2 bases and the J gene end by 3 bases; junction bases not matched to a gene: 10. The whole variable domain, remainder taken from reference TRBV18 and TRBJ2-7, is NAGVMQNPRHLVRRRGQEARLRCSPMKGHSHVYWYRQLPEEGLKFMVYLQKENIIDESGMPKERFSAEFPKEGPSILRIQQVVRGDSAAYFCASSPKFGLEYYEQYFGPGTRLTVT.

The gene calls are TRBV5-6 and TRBJ2-1; tentatively, D is TRBD2 (6 bases). From germline, CDR1 is SGHDT and CDR2 YYEEEE. This CDR3 is 12 amino acids long. Trimming removed 1 base at V and 9 bases at J, with 8 bases between. The CDR3, as DNA: TGTGCCAGCAGCTTGTGGGGAGGTGAGCAGTTCTTC. Amino acids: CASSLWGGEQFF.

The chain employs TRBV11-2 and TRBJ2-5, with 11 bases lining up with TRBD1. Germline V gene lookup returns CDR1 SGHAT and CDR2 FQNNGV. V lost 5 bases, J lost 4 bases, and 3 bases stayed unmatched. This CDR3 has 14 amino acids. CDR3: CASSQGQGAETQYF. The CDR3 DNA reads TGTGCCAGCAGCCAAGGACAGGGGGCAGAGACCCAGTACTTC.

CDR3 residues: CASSSGTRFSEQYF. The CDR3 nucleotides are TGTGCCAGCAGTTCCGGGACTAGGTTCTCCGAGCAGTACTTC. The rearrangement uses TRBV27 and TRBJ2-7; 8 bases match TRBD2. The trim removed 4 bases at V and 6 bases at J, leaving 8 bases unmatched. The germline gives CDR1 MNHEY, CDR2 SMNVEV (reference sequence). The CDR3 sequence is 14 residues long.

CDR3 sequence reads: CASRQAPSSYNEQFF. The CDR3 bases are TGTGCCAGCAGACAGGCGCCGAGCTCCTACAATGAGCAGTTCTTC. The J gene is TRBJ2-1, the V gene TRBV27, with D perhaps matching TRBD1 (5 bases). The CDR3 contains 15 residues. The V end was cut by 6 bases, the J end by 0 bases, with 12 bases between. Germline V gene lookup returns CDR1 MNHEY and CDR2 SMNVEV (reference sequence).

This chain's CDR3 is CASSLERGARQPQHF. CDR3 in DNA: TGTGCCAGCAGTTTGGAGCGGGGGGCGAGGCAGCCCCAGCATTTT. The genes are TRBV28 and TRBJ1-5, with a possible D match to TRBD1 (6 bases). The CDR3 contains 15 residues. CDR1 is MDHEN and CDR2 is SYDVKM in the germline V gene. Trimming removed 3 bases from V and 7 bases from J, with 16 bases in between.

The chain recombines TRBV7-6 with TRBJ1-5, with TRBD1 matching over 7 bases. The CDR3 totals 15 residues. Trimming took 4 bases from V and 0 from J; bases not matched to a gene: 3. The germline CDR1 and CDR2 sequences are SGHVS and FNYEAQ. DNA of the CDR3: TGTGCCAGCAGCTCCGACAGGGCTAGCAATCAGCCCCAGCATTTT. This gives the protein CASSSDRASNQPQHF.

This clone is a singleton in its sample. The chain employs TRBV4-2 and TRBJ2-3; 7 bases are a match to TRBD2. Germline V gene lookup returns CDR1 LGHNA and CDR2 YNFKEQ. Trimming removed 2 bases from V and 1 base from J; junction bases left unmatched: 9. This CDR3 comprises 17 residues. The CDR3 sequence: CASSQSVYGRRTDTQYF. The CDR3 nucleotides read TGTGCCAGCAGCCAATCCGTCTACGGGAGGCGCACAGATACGCAGTATTTT.

This sequence joins TRBV28 and TRBJ1-5, with no clear D. Trimming took off 1 base at V and 0 bases at J, with 7 bases between the two ends. Germline V lookup: CDR1 MDHEN, CDR2 SYDVKM. The CDR3 totals 15 residues. CDR3 in DNA: TGTGCCAGCAGTTTATTGGGCTCTAGCAATCAGCCCCAGCATTTT. Translation: CASSLLGSSNQPQHF.

The chain links TRBV5-1 to TRBJ2-4, with 7 nucleotides matching TRBD1. The CDR3 has 19 amino acids. J gave up 0 bases and V 4 bases, and 16 bases lay outside the gene matches. Germline V gene data show CDR1 as SGHRS and CDR2 as YFSETQ. DNA of the CDR3: TGCGCCAGCAGCCCCGAGGAAAGTACAGGGGCACTAGCCAAAAACATTCAGTACTTC. It encodes CASSPEESTGALAKNIQYF.